Sequencing of this T cell receptor (beta chain) was carried out in a study of OX40 agonist ivuxolimab in advanced cancers. Across the study: Patients achieving partial responses numbered three: one hepatocellular carcinoma case and two cutaneous melanoma cases. Points from the study as a whole: The CD4+ and CD8+ T cells in the blood had expanded clonally by week 6 at 0.1 to 3.0 mg/kg. Some of the nonresponding patients also showed low levels of normalized T-cell clonal expansion.

The CDR3 has 16 residues. Trimming cost V 6 bases and J 0 bases; bases outside gene matches: 8. Germline CDR1 is MDHEN and CDR2 is SYDVKM. For this clone: Its antigen remains unknown.

Peripheral blood came from all dose cohorts at three timepoints. Generated by immunoSEQ multiplex PCR, the TCRdb table keeps only in-frame clones and is missing some. The sample shows 80,000 to 100,000 clones, approximately 93% of them seen only once. Sequenced here: CD4+ or CD8+ T cells sorted from blood, sampled in a trial of the OX40 agonist ivuxolimab. This receptor was identified in an adult with an advanced solid tumor such as melanoma, head and neck, liver or kidney cancer. The V call is TRBV28, the J call TRBJ2-3, with 8 bases matching TRBD2. The DNA for the CDR3 is TGTGCCAGCAGCCCGTCCCCTAGCGGGAGCACAGATACGCAGTATTTT. Translation: CASSPSPSGSTDTQYF.